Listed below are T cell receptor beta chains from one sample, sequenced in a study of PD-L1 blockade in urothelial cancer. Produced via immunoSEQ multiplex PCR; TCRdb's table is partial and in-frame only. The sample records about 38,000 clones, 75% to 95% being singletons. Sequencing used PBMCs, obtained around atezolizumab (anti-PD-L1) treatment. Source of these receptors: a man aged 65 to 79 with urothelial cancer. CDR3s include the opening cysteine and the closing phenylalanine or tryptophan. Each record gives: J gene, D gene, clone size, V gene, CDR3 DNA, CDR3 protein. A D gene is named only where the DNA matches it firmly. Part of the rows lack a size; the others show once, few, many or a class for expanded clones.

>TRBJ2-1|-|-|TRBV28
TGTGCCAGCAGTCGCAACCGGGAGAGGGTCGCCTACAATGAGCAGTTCTTC
CASSRNRERVAYNEQFF
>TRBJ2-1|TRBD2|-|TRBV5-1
TGCGCCAGCAGCTTGCGTAGCGGGGCCTCCTACAATGAGCAGTTCTTC
CASSLRSGASYNEQFF
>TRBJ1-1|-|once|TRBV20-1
TGCAGTTCTCAGGAAGCTTTCTTT
CSSQEAFF
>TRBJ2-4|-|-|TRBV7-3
TGTGCCAGCAGCTTCGGTCTAGCCAAAAACATTCAGTACTTC
CASSFGLAKNIQYF
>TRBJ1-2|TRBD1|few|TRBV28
TGTGCCAGCAGGCCAGCTATTCCGGGACAGGGGGATGGCTACACCTTC
CASRPAIPGQGDGYTF
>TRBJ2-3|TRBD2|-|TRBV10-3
TGTGCCATCAGTGCAAAGCGGGAGCCAGATACGCAGTATTTT
CAISAKREPDTQYF
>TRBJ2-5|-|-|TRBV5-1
TGCGCCAGCAGCGCCGAAGGGGAAGAGACCCAGTACTTC
CASSAEGEETQYF
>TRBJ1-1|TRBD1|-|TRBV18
TGTGCCAGCTCACCGGGACAGCTGAACACTGAAGCTTTCTTT
CASSPGQLNTEAFF
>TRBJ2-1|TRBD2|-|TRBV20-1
TGCAGTGCCTCCGGGGGGAATGAGCAGTTCTTC
CSASGGNEQFF
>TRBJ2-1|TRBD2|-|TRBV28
TGTGCCAGCGACAGCGGGAGCTCCTACAATGAGCAGTTCTTC
CASDSGSSYNEQFF
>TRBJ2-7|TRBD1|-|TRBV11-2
TGTGCCAGCACCTCAGGGGCAGGGGGCATCTACGAGCAGTACTTC
CASTSGAGGIYEQYF
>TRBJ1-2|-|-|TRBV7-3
TGTGCCAGCAGCAAAGACAGCTCCTATGGCTACACCTTC
CASSKDSSYGYTF
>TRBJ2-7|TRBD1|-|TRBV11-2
TGTGCCAGCAGCTTCCAGGGACAGGGGGCCAATCTGTACTTC
CASSFQGQGANLYF
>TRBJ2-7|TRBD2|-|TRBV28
TGTGCCAGTCTCGGGGGGGTTCAAATCTACGAGCAGTACTTC
CASLGGVQIYEQYF
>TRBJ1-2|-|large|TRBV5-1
TGCGCCAGCAGCTTGTCCCCAGCTAACTATGGCTACACCTTC
CASSLSPANYGYTF
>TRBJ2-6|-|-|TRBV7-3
TGTGCCAGCAGCTTAACGCCGGGACATCTCATGGCTGGGGCCAACGTCCTGACTTTC
CASSLTPGHLMAGANVLTF
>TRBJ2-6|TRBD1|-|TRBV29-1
TGCAGCGTTGAAGCTCAGGGGAACAGGGGCTCTGGGGCCAACGTCCTGACTTTC
CSVEAQGNRGSGANVLTF
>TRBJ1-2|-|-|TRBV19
TGTGCCAGTAGTATAGATCCCCCTCACAGGAAAAACTATGGCTACACCTTC
CASSIDPPHRKNYGYTF
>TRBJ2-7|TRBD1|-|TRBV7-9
TGTGCCAGCAGCTCCACCCCCCCGACAGGGATCTACGAGCAGTACTTC
CASSSTPPTGIYEQYF
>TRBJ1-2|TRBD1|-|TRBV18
TGTGCCAGCTCGTCCGGACAGGGCTATGGCTACACCTTC
CASSSGQGYGYTF
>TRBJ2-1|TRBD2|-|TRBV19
TGTGCCAGTAGTATGGCGGGAGGGCAAAGTGAGCAGTTCTTC
CASSMAGGQSEQFF
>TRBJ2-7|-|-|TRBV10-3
TGTGCCATCAGTGAGGGCGGATTCTCCTACGAGCAGTACTTC
CAISEGGFSYEQYF
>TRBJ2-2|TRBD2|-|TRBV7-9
TGTGCCAGCAGACCTAGCGGGAGTAACACCGGGGAGCTGTTTTTT
CASRPSGSNTGELFF
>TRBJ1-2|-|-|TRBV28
TGTGCCAGCAGTAAAATTCCAGGGGCGTATGGCTACACCTTC
CASSKIPGAYGYTF
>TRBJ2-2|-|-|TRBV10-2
TGCGCCAGCAGTGTTGTGAGGGCTGGAACCGGGGAGCTGTTTTTT
CASSVVRAGTGELFF
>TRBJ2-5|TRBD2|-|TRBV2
TGTGCCAGCAGCAAGACTAGCGCTCAAGAGACCCAGTACTTC
CASSKTSAQETQYF
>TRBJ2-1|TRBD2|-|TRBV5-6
TGTGCCAGCAGCAGGGGACTAGCGGGAGACGATGAGCAGTTCTTC
CASSRGLAGDDEQFF
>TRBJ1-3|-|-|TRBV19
TGTGCCAGTAGTACCCGGGACTCCAGTTTGGGAAACACCATATATTTT
CASSTRDSSLGNTIYF
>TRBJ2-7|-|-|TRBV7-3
TGTGCCAGCAGCTTAAGCTCAGGGGCTTCCTACGAGCAGTACTTC
CASSLSSGASYEQYF
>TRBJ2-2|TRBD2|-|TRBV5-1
TGCGCCAGCAGCTACGAAGCCGGGACTAGCGGGACGAACACCGGGGAGCTGTTTTTT
CASSYEAGTSGTNTGELFF
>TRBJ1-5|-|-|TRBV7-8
TGTGCCAGCAGTCTTAGATGGGGGGGAAGCAATCAGCCCCAGCATTTT
CASSLRWGGSNQPQHF
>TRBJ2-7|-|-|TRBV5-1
TGCGCCAGCAGCATCACAGGGTCCTTTGAGCAGTACTTC
CASSITGSFEQYF
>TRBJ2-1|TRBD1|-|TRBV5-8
TGTGCCAGCAGACCCGACAGGGGGGGGATTGAGCAGTTCTTC
CASRPDRGGIEQFF
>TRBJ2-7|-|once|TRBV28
TGTGCCAGCAATCCCCATTCGGCAGGGGCGGGCGAGCAGTACTTC
CASNPHSAGAGEQYF
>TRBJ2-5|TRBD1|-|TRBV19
TGTGCCAGTAGTCCAATGGGACAGCAAGAGACCCAGTACTTC
CASSPMGQQETQYF
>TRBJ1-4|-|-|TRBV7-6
TGTGCCAGCAGCCCAGGGAGGGTGAGGGAAAAACTGTTTTTT
CASSPGRVREKLFF
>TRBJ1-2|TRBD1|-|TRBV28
TGTGCCAGCAGCTCCGGGACAGGGTCTTTCTATGGCTACACCTTC
CASSSGTGSFYGYTF
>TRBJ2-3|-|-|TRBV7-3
TGTGCCAGCAGCTTAATGAGAAGTAGCACAGATACGCAGTATTTT
CASSLMRSSTDTQYF
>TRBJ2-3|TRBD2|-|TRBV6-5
TGTGCCAGCAGTTACCGGACTAGAGATACGCAGTATTTT
CASSYRTRDTQYF
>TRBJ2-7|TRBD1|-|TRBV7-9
TGTGCCAGCAGCCCTGCCGGAGGGACAGGGACCTACGAGCAGTACTTC
CASSPAGGTGTYEQYF
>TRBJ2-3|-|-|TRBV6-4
TGTGCCAGCAGTGGCAGCGGGAGCACAGATACGCAGTATTTT
CASSGSGSTDTQYF
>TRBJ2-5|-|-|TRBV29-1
TGCAGCGTGAACAGGTTCGGGCAAGAGACCCAGTACTTC
CSVNRFGQETQYF
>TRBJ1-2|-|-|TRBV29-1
TGCAGCGCGTTTTACCCGGGATCAGGAGTCTATGGCTACACCTTC
CSAFYPGSGVYGYTF
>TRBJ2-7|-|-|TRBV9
TGTGCCAGCAGCGTAGGCGGGTCGGACTACGAGCAGTACTTC
CASSVGGSDYEQYF
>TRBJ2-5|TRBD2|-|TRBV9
TGTGCCAGCACCCCAGAAGCGGGAGATCTGGAGACCCAGTACTTC
CASTPEAGDLETQYF
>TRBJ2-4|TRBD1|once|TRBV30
TGTGCCTGGAGTACACTAGGACAGGGGCGGCTTGGTCAGTACTTC
CAWSTLGQGRLGQYF
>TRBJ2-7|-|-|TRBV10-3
TGTGCCATGCGGGACTTTTCTGGCGAGCAGTACTTC
CAMRDFSGEQYF
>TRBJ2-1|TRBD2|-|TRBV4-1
TGCGCCAGCAGCCAAGATTTCCCGCGGGCTAGCGGGAGGGGGAATGAGCAGTTCTTC
CASSQDFPRASGRGNEQFF
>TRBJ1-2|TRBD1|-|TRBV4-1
TGCGCCAGCAGACCCCAACGACAGGGAGAAGTGAACTATGGCTACACCTTC
CASRPQRQGEVNYGYTF
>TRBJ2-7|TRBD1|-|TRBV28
TGTGCCAGCAGTATTGCAGGGGGCCGCTACGAGCAGTACTTC
CASSIAGGRYEQYF
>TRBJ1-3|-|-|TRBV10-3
TGTGCCATCAAGTCCCTCTACTCTGGAAACACCATATATTTT
CAIKSLYSGNTIYF